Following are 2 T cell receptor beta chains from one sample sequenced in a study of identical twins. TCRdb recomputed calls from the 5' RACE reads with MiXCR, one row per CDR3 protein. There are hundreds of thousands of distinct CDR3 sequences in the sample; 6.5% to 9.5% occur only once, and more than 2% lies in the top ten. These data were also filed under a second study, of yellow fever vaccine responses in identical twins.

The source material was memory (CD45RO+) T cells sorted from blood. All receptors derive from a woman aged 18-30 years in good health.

CDR3 DNA sequence: TGTGCCAGCAGCCTCTCGGGACTAGCGGGAGGGGATGAGCAGTTCTTC. It specifies CASSLSGLAGGDEQFF. The chain joins TRBV11-3 to TRBJ2-1; 16 nucleotides line up with TRBD2. The junction had 6 bases not matched to a gene; V was cut back by 5 bases and J by 8 bases. The CDR3 loop spans 16 amino acids. CDR1 and CDR2 (germline): SGHNT, YENEEA.

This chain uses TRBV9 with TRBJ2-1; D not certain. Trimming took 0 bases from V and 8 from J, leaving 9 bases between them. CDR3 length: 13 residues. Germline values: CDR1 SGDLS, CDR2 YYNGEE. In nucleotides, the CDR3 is TGTGCCAGCAGCGTAGAAGCTAGTGATGAGCAGTTCTTC. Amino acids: CASSVEASDEQFF.